These 4 T cell receptor beta chains originate from one sample sequenced in a study of blood T cell repertoires in COVID-19. Produced via immunoSEQ multiplex PCR; TCRdb's table is partial and in-frame only. The profile shows about 57,000 clones, 87% of them singletons. Sequencing was done on a sample of peripheral blood. The receptor source for this set is a woman older than 75 with COVID-19, enrolled during active disease.

The chain uses TRBV30 and TRBJ1-2, with 7 bases that match TRBD1. The CDR3 contains 14 residues. After removal of 3 bases from V and 5 bases from J, the junction contained 9 bases not matched to a gene. Germline values: CDR1 GTSNPN, CDR2 SVGIG (reference sequence). The CDR3 DNA follows: TGTGCCTGGAGGCACTTAGGGGGCGCGTATGGCTACACCTTC. Translated: CAWRHLGGAYGYTF.

The chain is built from TRBV11-2 and TRBJ2-7, with 10 bases that match TRBD2. There are 14 residues in the CDR3. Trimming cost V 6 bases and J 3 bases; bases outside gene matches: 5. Germline lookup yields CDR1 SGHAT and CDR2 FQNNGV. CDR3 loop: CASSETSGNYEQYF. Written as DNA, the CDR3 is TGTGCCAGCAGTGAAACTAGCGGGAACTACGAGCAGTACTTC.

The rearrangement links TRBV7-6 to TRBJ2-1; perhaps TRBD2 as D (7 bases). The CDR3 sequence is 16 residues long. The V and J ends lost 5 bases and 7 bases respectively, with 21 bases between them. Germline CDR1 reads SGHVS; CDR2 reads FNYEAQ. CDR3 coding DNA: TGTGCCAGCAGCCCTAGTAGGGCGGGGGCTGGGAATGAGCAGTTCTTC. Encoded protein: CASSPSRAGAGNEQFF.

The gene calls are TRBV24-1 and TRBJ1-2, with a weak D call TRBD1 (6 bases). V was shortened by 3 bases and J by 7 bases, with 11 bases between the two germline ends. The CDR3 length is 13 residues. The germline CDR1 and CDR2 sequences are KGHDR and SFDVKD. CDR3 sequence: CATSDRTGFGYTF. In nucleotides, the CDR3 is TGTGCCACCAGTGATCGCACAGGGTTTGGCTACACCTTC.